The 14 T cell receptor beta chains below come from one sample, sequenced in a study of blood T cell repertoires in COVID-19. The protocol was immunoSEQ multiplex PCR, while the TCRdb copy is restricted to in-frame clones and leaves out a portion. The profile shows about 46,000 clones, approximately 86% of them singletons. The sequencing input was peripheral blood. These receptors came from a man older than 75 with active COVID-19.

This chain links TRBV7-9 with TRBJ1-5; D unresolved. The CDR3 extends over 15 amino acids. Germline V lookup: CDR1 SEHNR, CDR2 FQNEAQ (reference sequence). V lost 5 bases, J lost 0 bases, and 11 bases lay in between. DNA of the CDR3: TGTGCCAGCAGCCTAGGAGAAACTAGCAATCAGCCCCAGCATTTT. Protein product: CASSLGETSNQPQHF.

This clone was observed once. The chain joins TRBV28 to TRBJ1-4; D is possibly TRBD1 (5 bases). Trimming stripped 5 bases from V and 0 bases from J, with 7 bases between. There are 14 residues in the CDR3. The germline V gene encodes CDR1 MDHEN and CDR2 SYDVKM. The DNA for the CDR3 is TGTGCCAGCAGTCAGGGCGCAACTAATGAAAAACTGTTTTTT. This gives the protein CASSQGATNEKLFF.

This clone was observed a single time. The V call is TRBV19, the J call TRBJ1-5; tentative D call: TRBD1 (5 bases). Trimming stripped 3 bases from V and 1 base from J, with 10 bases between. This CDR3 has 15 amino acids. Germline assignment: CDR1 LNHDA and CDR2 SQIVND (reference sequence). DNA of the CDR3: TGTGCCAGTAGTATGGAAGGGGCAAGCAATCAGCCCCAGCATTTT. Translation: CASSMEGASNQPQHF.

V is TRBV6-6 and J is TRBJ1-1, with 9 bases matching TRBD1. This CDR3 contains 14 residues. The trim removed 5 bases at V and 3 bases at J, leaving 4 bases unmatched. CDR1 MNHNY and CDR2 SVGAGI come from the germline V gene (reference sequence). The CDR3 DNA follows: TGTGCCAGCAGTAGAAGGGACAGGGACACTGAAGCTTTCTTT. As protein: CASSRRDRDTEAFF.

The CDR3 loop is CASSPLDGRARNEQFF. The DNA of the CDR3 is TGTGCCAGCAGCCCACTCGACGGGAGGGCTCGCAATGAGCAGTTCTTC. The V call is TRBV9, the J call TRBJ2-1; TRBD2 agrees at 8 bases. This CDR3 region has 16 residues. CDR1 is SGDLS and CDR2 is YYNGEE in the germline V gene. Losses at the gene ends were 4 bases for V and 6 bases for J; bases not matched to a gene: 12.

In DNA form, the CDR3 reads TGTGCCAGCAGCGTAGCTTTGGTTGGCAGAGGAGGGCTGGACACCGGGGAGCTGTTTTTT. It is translated as CASSVALVGRGGLDTGELFF. This chain uses TRBV9 with TRBJ2-2, with a weak D call TRBD2 (6 bases). CDR3 length equals 20 residues. Trimming removed 0 bases at V and 3 bases at J, with 24 bases between. Germline CDR1 reads SGDLS; CDR2 reads YYNGEE.

The chain carries TRBV4-3 and TRBJ1-3; weak D call: TRBD1 (5 bases). The V gene's germline CDR1 is LGHNA and CDR2 YSLEER. This CDR3 has 17 amino acids. V lost 0 bases to trimming and J lost 0 bases, with 12 bases between them. CDR3 region: CASSQDSGDFSGNTIYF. The CDR3 DNA follows: TGCGCCAGCAGCCAAGATTCTGGGGACTTCTCTGGAAACACCATATATTTT.

The chain has TRBV7-3 and TRBJ2-3; the D is unclear. The CDR3 is 14 amino acids. V lost 5 bases to trimming and J lost 4 bases, with 13 bases between them. Germline V gene sequence: CDR1 SGHTA, CDR2 FQGTGA. DNA of the CDR3: TGTGCCAGCAGCCCGCTCGGGTCCCCAGATACGCAGTATTTT. Translation: CASSPLGSPDTQYF.

The chain combines TRBV30 with TRBJ2-3, with 9 bases aligning to TRBD1. V dropped 5 bases and J dropped 2; count of bases not matched to a gene: 2. The length of the CDR3 is 13 residues. The germline V gene encodes CDR1 GTSNPN and CDR2 SVGIG (reference sequence). CDR3 coding DNA: TGTGCCTGGGGACAGGGGAACACAGATACGCAGTATTTT. This translates into CAWGQGNTDTQYF.

The chain is built from TRBV3-1 (or the pseudogene TRBV3-2) and TRBJ1-3; D is possibly TRBD1 (5 bases). The V gene's germline CDR1 is LGHDT and CDR2 YNNKEL (reference sequence). This CDR3 has 16 amino acids. Trimming removed 4 bases at V and 7 bases at J, with 20 bases between. The CDR3 sequence is CASSPIQGPLSNTIYF. In DNA form, the CDR3 reads TGTGCCAGCAGCCCTATTCAGGGCCCTCTTTCGAACACCATATATTTT.

This sequence joins TRBV9 and TRBJ2-1; the D is unclear. With 0 bases removed from V and 7 bases from J, the gap between germline ends came to 23 bases. Germline CDR1 SGDLS, CDR2 YYNGEE. This CDR3 comprises 18 residues. The CDR3 DNA follows: TGTGCCAGCAGCGTAGACCTGACGGCGGCCCCCCTACTTAATGAGCAGTTCTTC. Amino acids: CASSVDLTAAPLLNEQFF.

The rearrangement uses TRBV19 and TRBJ1-4, with TRBD1 identical over 10 bases. CDR1 and CDR2 (germline): LNHDA, SQIVND (reference sequence). CDR3 length: 14 amino acids. V gave up 6 bases and J gave up 7 bases; unmatched junction bases: 5. The CDR3 DNA sequence: TGTGCCAGTAGCAGGGGACAGGGGATTGAAAAACTGTTTTTT. The encoded protein is CASSRGQGIEKLFF.

This chain joins TRBV5-1 and TRBJ2-5; a possible D gene is TRBD1 (6 bases). Trimming removed 4 bases at V and 5 bases at J, with 18 bases between. Germline CDR1 and CDR2: SGHRS and YFSETQ. The CDR3 runs to 15 residues. The CDR3 region is CASSPNRVGRETQYF. The CDR3 DNA sequence: TGCGCCAGCAGCCCAAACAGGGTTGGGCGCGAGACCCAGTACTTC.

This chain joins TRBV25-1 and TRBJ2-2, with 8 bases identical to TRBD1. This CDR3 has 16 residues. CDR1 MGHDK and CDR2 SYGVNS come from the germline V gene. Trimming cost V 3 bases and J 2 bases; bases outside gene matches: 5. The CDR3 is CASSEDRVINTGELFF. The CDR3 nucleotides are TGTGCCAGCAGTGAGGACAGGGTGATCAACACCGGGGAGCTGTTTTTT.